These 29 T cell receptor beta chains originate from one sample sequenced in a study of blood T cell repertoires in COVID-19. Assay: immunoSEQ multiplex PCR; the TCRdb copy retains only in-frame clones and omits some. Counted here are 330,000 or so clones, more than 75% occurring once; the ten biggest clones make up almost 3%. Input material: PBMCs or T cells enriched from blood (not recorded which). The receptors were gathered from a woman in her 30s who had recovered from COVID-19.

The rearrangement links TRBV2 to TRBJ1-1; TRBD1 matches at 10 bases. Germline V gives CDR1 SNHLY, CDR2 FYNNEI. The CDR3 length is 16 residues. With V trimmed by 4 bases and J by 0 bases, 5 bases remained unmatched. CDR3 sequence reads: CASSARQGAMNTEAFF. For the CDR3, the DNA is TGTGCCAGCAGTGCCCGACAGGGGGCAATGAACACTGAAGCTTTCTTT.

J is TRBJ1-2 and V is TRBV14, with a weak D call TRBD1 (5 bases). The CDR3 has 16 residues. CDR1 is SGHDN and CDR2 is FVKESK in the germline V gene. Deletions cut 2 bases from V and 2 bases from J, with 15 bases between. The CDR3 sequence: CASSQLGGVFNYGYTF. CDR3 nucleotide sequence: TGTGCCAGCAGCCAATTAGGAGGGGTATTCAACTATGGCTACACCTTC.

The chain recombines TRBV28 with TRBJ2-7; the match to TRBD1 covers 7 bases. CDR3 length: 14 residues. Unmatched junction bases numbered 7, after V lost 7 bases and J lost 1 base. The germline gives CDR1 MDHEN, CDR2 SYDVKM. CDR3 in DNA: TGTGCCAGCAAATCCGGGACAGCATCCTACGAGCAGTACTTC. Its protein is CASKSGTASYEQYF.

This sequence joins TRBV5-6 and TRBJ1-2; no firm D call. V lost 4 bases and J lost 8, with 21 bases in between. The CDR3 consists of 15 residues. Germline V lookup: CDR1 SGHDT, CDR2 YYEEEE. In DNA form, the CDR3 reads TGTGCCAGCAGCCCCGACGGGGTGTCATCTTGGGGCTACACCTTC. Residues: CASSPDGVSSWGYTF.

This rearrangement joins TRBV11-2 to TRBJ2-2, with D maybe TRBD2 (5 bases). The CDR3 covers 15 residues. V gave up 5 bases and J gave up 3 bases, with 13 bases separating them. Germline CDR1 is SGHAT and CDR2 is FQNNGV. Written as DNA, the CDR3 is TGTGCCAGCAGCGACACTCTAGCTCACACCGGGGAGCTGTTTTTT. As protein: CASSDTLAHTGELFF.

CDR3 bases: TGTGCCAGCAGTTACTTGGGACAGGGGATCACTGAAGCTTTCTTT. This gives the protein CASSYLGQGITEAFF. The V and J genes are TRBV6-5 and TRBJ1-1; 10 bases are shared with TRBD1. The germline V gene encodes CDR1 MNHEY and CDR2 SVGAGI. This CDR3 region has 15 residues. Trimming at V came to 1 base and at J to 4 bases, leaving 3 bases not matched to a gene.

The V gene is TRBV9, the J gene TRBJ1-2, with 8 nucleotides matching TRBD1. The V and J ends lost 4 bases and 0 bases, in that order; junction bases with no gene match: 2. The CDR3 sequence is 14 residues long. CDR1 and CDR2 (germline): SGDLS, YYNGEE. The CDR3 protein is CASSPGQANYGYTF. The DNA of the CDR3 is TGTGCCAGCAGCCCGGGACAGGCTAACTATGGCTACACCTTC.

Here the CDR3 reads CASSQVLTWREGLNEQFF. CDR3 nucleotide sequence: TGTGCCAGCAGCCAAGTCCTGACGTGGCGGGAGGGCCTAAATGAGCAGTTCTTC. The chain recombines TRBV4-2 with TRBJ2-1; the match to TRBD2 covers 9 bases. Per germline, CDR1 LGHNA and CDR2 YNFKEQ. The CDR3 has 18 amino acids. V trimming: 1 base; J trimming: 7 bases; junction bases outside the gene matches: 14.

V is TRBV12-5 and J is TRBJ1-2; the D is unclear. Trimming stripped 3 bases from V and 5 bases from J, with 16 bases between. The length of the CDR3 is 15 residues. The germline V gene has CDR1 LGHNT and CDR2 FRNRAP. DNA of the CDR3: TGTGCTAGTGGTTTTGTCATGGGTTCGGGATATGGCTACACCTTC. Its translation is CASGFVMGSGYGYTF. Filled out from reference TRBV12-5 and TRBJ1-2, the complete variable domain reads DARVTQTPRHKVTEMGQEVTMRCQPILGHNTVFWYRQTMMQGLELLAYFRNRAPLDDSGMPKDRFSAEMPDATLATLKIQPSEPRDSAVYFCASGFVMGSGYGYTFGSGTRLTVV.

The V and J genes are TRBV7-9 and TRBJ2-6; TRBD1 matches at 9 bases. The germline CDR1 and CDR2 sequences are SEHNR and FQNEAQ (reference sequence). The CDR3 loop spans 18 amino acids. V lost 2 bases, J lost 11 bases, and 16 bases stayed unmatched. The CDR3 loop reads CASSLLVGGTGPGDVLTF. CDR3 DNA sequence: TGTGCCAGCAGCTTATTAGTCGGAGGGACAGGGCCGGGTGACGTCCTGACTTTC.

This chain connects TRBV7-9 to TRBJ1-4, with D uncertain. The CDR3 contains 15 residues. V lost 5 bases to trimming and J lost 4 bases, with 14 bases between them. The V gene's germline CDR1 is SEHNR and CDR2 FQNEAQ (reference sequence). CDR3 protein: CASSPQARGNEKLFF. CDR3 in DNA: TGTGCCAGCAGCCCCCAGGCCCGGGGTAATGAAAAACTGTTTTTT.

The rearrangement links TRBV5-3 to TRBJ2-7, with 9 bases matching TRBD1. TRBV5-3 is an ORF for which the function is uncertain. J gave up 7 bases and V 5 bases, and 10 bases lay outside the gene matches. The CDR3 consists of 14 residues. This CDR3 is CARRPLGQGSEQYF. The CDR3 nucleotides read TGTGCCAGAAGACCCCTCGGACAGGGGAGTGAGCAGTACTTC.

V usage is TRBV18 and J usage is TRBJ2-1; D not resolved. The V gene's germline CDR1 is KGHSH and CDR2 LQKENI. This CDR3 has 15 amino acids. With 5 bases removed from V and 7 bases from J, the gap between germline ends came to 18 bases. For the CDR3, the DNA is TGTGCCAGCTCAAATTCGCGTCAATCTCGGAATGAGCAGTTCTTC. It specifies CASSNSRQSRNEQFF.

The chain uses TRBV6-5 and TRBJ1-2; possibly TRBD1 for D (6 bases). CDR1 is MNHEY, CDR2 SVGAGI, per germline. V lost 8 bases and J 8 bases, leaving 18 bases between the germline ends. The CDR3 has 13 amino acids. The CDR3 bases are TGTGCCAGCCGCACCGGGGGGGCGTCGGGCTACACCTTC. It is translated as CASRTGGASGYTF.

The chain links TRBV23-1 to TRBJ2-7; D is unresolved. TRBV23-1 is an ORF for which the function is uncertain. This CDR3 spans 13 amino acids. V lost 4 bases, J lost 3 bases, and 10 bases lay in between. CDR3 sequence (DNA): TGCGCCAGCAGTCTTTGGCAGTTCTACGAGCAGTACTTC. Amino acid sequence: CASSLWQFYEQYF.

This chain connects TRBV25-1 to TRBJ1-5, with TRBD1 matching over 7 bases. Per the germline V gene, CDR1 is MGHDK and CDR2 is SYGVNS. Trimming cost V 6 bases and J 0 bases; bases outside gene matches: 5. The CDR3 runs 15 residues. CDR3 bases: TGTGCCAGCAGCAGGGACAGCTATAGCAATCAGCCCCAGCATTTT. Encoded protein: CASSRDSYSNQPQHF.

This chain uses TRBV21-1 with TRBJ1-3; TRBD1 reflects the table's D call only, with no check against the DNA. TRBV21-1 corresponds to a pseudogene. This CDR3 contains 19 residues. This chain's CDR3 is CASSKEWPRTRGPPDTIYF. In DNA, the CDR3 is TGTGCCAGCAGCAAAGAATGGCCAAGAACCAGGGGCCCGCCTGACACCATATATTTT.

This chain connects TRBV5-1 to TRBJ2-7, with 7 bases fitting TRBD2. Germline CDR1 SGHRS, CDR2 YFSETQ. The V and J ends lost 4 bases and 0 bases, in that order; junction bases with no gene match: 4. This CDR3 comprises 14 residues. CDR3 nucleotide sequence: TGCGCCAGCAGCGGAGCGGGGAGCTCCTACGAGCAGTACTTC. The encoded protein is CASSGAGSSYEQYF.

The genes are TRBV10-3 and TRBJ1-5; TRBD1 matches at 7 bases. In germline, CDR1 is ENHRY, CDR2 SYGVKD. The length of the CDR3 is 14 residues. Trimming took 3 bases from V and 3 from J; bases not matched to a gene: 2. CDR3 bases: TGTGCCATCAGTGAACAGGGGAACAATCAGCCCCAGCATTTT. This translates into CAISEQGNNQPQHF.

This clone was observed a handful of times. CDR3 bases: TGTGCCAGAGGACAGGGTGGAGAGACCCAGTACTTC. It yields the protein CARGQGGETQYF. This chain connects TRBV2 to TRBJ2-5; TRBD1 aligns across 8 bases. CDR1 SNHLY and CDR2 FYNNEI come from the germline V gene. This CDR3 is 12 amino acids long. V lost 9 bases and J lost 4; bases outside the gene matches: 4.

The chain's CDR3 is CASSVKLAGDTGELFF. In DNA, the CDR3 is TGTGCCAGCAGTGTAAAACTAGCGGGAGACACCGGGGAGCTGTTTTTT. This rearrangement joins TRBV2 to TRBJ2-2; 11 bases are shared with TRBD2. This CDR3 contains 16 residues. Losses at the gene ends were 4 bases for V and 3 bases for J; bases not matched to a gene: 4. Per the germline V gene, CDR1 is SNHLY and CDR2 is FYNNEI.

This chain joins TRBV2 and TRBJ2-2, with D tentatively TRBD2 (7 bases). CDR1 and CDR2 (germline): SNHLY, FYNNEI. Deletions cut 7 bases from V and 4 bases from J, with 13 bases between. The CDR3 runs 14 residues. CDR3 nucleotide sequence: TGTGCCAGCATACGGGGGGCGACCACCGGGGAGCTGTTTTTT. It yields the protein CASIRGATTGELFF. Filled out from reference TRBV2 and TRBJ2-2, the complete variable domain reads EPEVTQTPSHQVTQMGQEVILRCVPISNHLYFYWYRQILGQKVEFLVSFYNNEISEKSEIFDDQFSVERPDGSNFTLKIRSTKLEDSAMYFCASIRGATTGELFFGEGSRLTVL.

This clone was seen only once. This chain links TRBV5-1 with TRBJ1-2, with D unclear. CDR1 and CDR2 from the germline V gene are SGHRS and YFSETQ. Between the trimmed V and J ends, which lost 1 base and 0 bases, there was a span of 13 bases. CDR3 length equals 16 residues. This CDR3 is CASSLSDGGANYGYTF. CDR3 DNA: TGCGCCAGCAGCTTGTCGGACGGAGGAGCTAACTATGGCTACACCTTC.

This clone was seen once. The CDR3 loop reads CATSDYGTSTDTQYF. CDR3 DNA sequence: TGTGCCACCAGTGATTACGGGACTTCCACAGATACGCAGTATTTT. The chain is built from TRBV24-1 and TRBJ2-3; tentative D call: TRBD2 (6 bases). V was trimmed by 2 bases and J by 2 bases, leaving 10 bases between them. CDR1 is KGHDR and CDR2 is SFDVKD in the germline V gene. This CDR3 comprises 15 residues.

This clone has only one observation. The rearrangement uses TRBV28 and TRBJ2-7; 7 positions match TRBD2. CDR3 length equals 12 residues. V trimming: 7 bases; J trimming: 3 bases; junction bases outside the gene matches: 3. Germline V gene lookup returns CDR1 MDHEN and CDR2 SYDVKM. CDR3 in amino acids: CASTGGGYEQYF. Written as DNA, the CDR3 is TGTGCCAGCACTGGGGGGGGCTACGAGCAGTACTTC.

The chain carries TRBV5-1 and TRBJ1-5; a weak D match, TRBD1 (6 bases). The CDR3 length is 14 residues. Germline V gene data show CDR1 as SGHRS and CDR2 as YFSETQ. The V end was cut by 2 bases, the J end by 3 bases, with 9 bases between. CDR3 in DNA: TGCGCCAGCAGCTTCACAGGGCTCAATCAGCCCCAGCATTTT. Translating gives CASSFTGLNQPQHF.

There are a few counts of this clone. The genes are TRBV7-9 and TRBJ1-6; D unclear. The V gene's germline CDR1 is SEHNR and CDR2 FQNEAQ (reference sequence). Trimming took 1 base from V and 7 from J, leaving 11 bases between them. This CDR3 region has 15 residues. The CDR3 loop reads CASSLEVGQNSPLHF. CDR3 coding DNA: TGTGCCAGCAGCTTAGAAGTCGGTCAAAATTCACCCCTCCACTTT.

V and J are TRBV27 and TRBJ2-3, with a possible D match to TRBD2 (6 bases). The CDR3 runs 16 residues. V was pared by 2 bases and J by 0 bases, with 12 bases between. Germline V gene data show CDR1 as MNHEY and CDR2 as SMNVEV (reference sequence). The CDR3 protein is CASSLGWEESTDTQYF. For the CDR3, the DNA is TGTGCCAGCAGTTTAGGTTGGGAGGAGAGCACAGATACGCAGTATTTT.

CDR3 amino acids: CASSLRDSQETQYF. The CDR3 DNA is TGCGCCAGCAGCCTCAGGGACAGCCAAGAGACCCAGTACTTC. The chain is built from TRBV4-1 and TRBJ2-5; TRBD1 aligns across 7 bases. This CDR3 spans 14 amino acids. Losses at the gene ends were 4 bases for V and 1 base for J; bases not matched to a gene: 3. From germline, CDR1 is MGHRA and CDR2 YSYEKL.